Here is one T cell receptor (beta chain) with its context. Its antigen is not identified. This CDR3 contains 14 residues. Trimming took off 6 bases at V and 8 bases at J, with 22 bases between the two ends. Germline CDR1 DFQATT, CDR2 SNEGSKA (reference sequence). Oncomine TCR Beta short-read sequencing was applied to DNA from cultured CD4+ T cells. TCRdb ran MiXCR on the PCR reads and lists one entry per CDR3 protein. The table shows about 22,000 distinct CDR3 sequences, with 30% to 35% occurring only once. These data are taken from a study of vaccination and CD4 T cells after COVID-19. Looking at the study overall: From HCoV-229E, HCoV-OC43, HCoV-NL63 and SARS-CoV-2, overlapping spike peptides were used to stimulate the cells.

Study-level points and caveats: The median count of SARS-CoV-2-reactive clonotypes rose from around 20 to 38, not significantly.

Treatment specified: roughly ten-day PBMC culture with coronavirus spike peptide pools or control peptides (ViraFEST assay). Positive PCR dates spanned March to December 2020, predating US Alpha, Beta and Delta variants. The source material was cultured CD4+ T cells from blood. The sequence derives from a human donor with COVID-19. The rearrangement links TRBV20-1 to TRBJ1-2; possibly TRBD1 for D (6 bases). Here the CDR3 DNA reads TGCAGTGCCCTACAGGGATACTTATCGGGCGGCTACACCTTC. This translates into CSALQGYLSGGYTF.